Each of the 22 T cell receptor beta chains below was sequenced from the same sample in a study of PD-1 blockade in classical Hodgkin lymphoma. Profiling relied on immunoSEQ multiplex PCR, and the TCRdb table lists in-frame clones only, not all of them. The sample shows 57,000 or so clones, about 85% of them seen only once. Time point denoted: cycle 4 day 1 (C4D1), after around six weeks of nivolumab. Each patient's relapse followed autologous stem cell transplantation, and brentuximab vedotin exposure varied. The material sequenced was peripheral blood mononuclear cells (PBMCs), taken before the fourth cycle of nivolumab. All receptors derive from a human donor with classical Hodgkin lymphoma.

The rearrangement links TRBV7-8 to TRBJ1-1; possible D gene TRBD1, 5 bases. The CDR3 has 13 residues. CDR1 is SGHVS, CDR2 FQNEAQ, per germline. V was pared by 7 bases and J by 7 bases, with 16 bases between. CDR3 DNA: TGTGCCAGCACAAGTAACCCGGGGCTTGAAGCTTTCTTT. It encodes CASTSNPGLEAFF.

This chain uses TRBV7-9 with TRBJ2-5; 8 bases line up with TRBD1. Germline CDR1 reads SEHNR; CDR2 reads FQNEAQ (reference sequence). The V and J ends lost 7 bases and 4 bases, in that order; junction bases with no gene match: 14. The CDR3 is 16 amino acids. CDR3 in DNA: TGTGCCAGCACCAACTCGGGCAGGGGGCTTGGAGAGACCCAGTACTTC. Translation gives CASTNSGRGLGETQYF.

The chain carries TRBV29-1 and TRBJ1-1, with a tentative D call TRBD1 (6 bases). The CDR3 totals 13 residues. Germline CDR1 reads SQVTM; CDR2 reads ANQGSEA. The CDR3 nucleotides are TGCACAGCCGCCGGGGGCGGTAATACTGAAGCTTTCTTT. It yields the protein CTAAGGGNTEAFF. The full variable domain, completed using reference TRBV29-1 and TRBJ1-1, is SAVISQKPSRDICQRGTSLTIQCQVDSQVTMMFWYRQQPGQSLTLIATANQGSEATYESGFVIDKFPISRPNLTFSTLTVSNMSPEDSSIYLCTAAGGGNTEAFFGQGTRLTVV.

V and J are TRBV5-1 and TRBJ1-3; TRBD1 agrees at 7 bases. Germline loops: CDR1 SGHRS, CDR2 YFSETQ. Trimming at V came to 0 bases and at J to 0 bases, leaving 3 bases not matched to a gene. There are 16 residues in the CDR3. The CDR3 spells CASSLEGASSGNTIYF. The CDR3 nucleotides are TGCGCCAGCAGCTTGGAGGGGGCTAGCTCTGGAAACACCATATATTTT.

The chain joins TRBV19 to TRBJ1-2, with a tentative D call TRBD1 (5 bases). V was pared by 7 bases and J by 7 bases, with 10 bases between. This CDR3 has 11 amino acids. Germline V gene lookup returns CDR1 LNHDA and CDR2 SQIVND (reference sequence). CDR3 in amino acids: CASTSRGGYTF. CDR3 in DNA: TGTGCCAGTACCTCTAGGGGTGGCTACACCTTC.

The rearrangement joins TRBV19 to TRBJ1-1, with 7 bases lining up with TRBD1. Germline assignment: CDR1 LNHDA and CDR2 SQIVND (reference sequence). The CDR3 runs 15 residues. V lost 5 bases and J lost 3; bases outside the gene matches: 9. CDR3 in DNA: TGTGCCAGTAGTCCAAGACAGGGAACCTACACTGAAGCTTTCTTT. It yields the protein CASSPRQGTYTEAFF.

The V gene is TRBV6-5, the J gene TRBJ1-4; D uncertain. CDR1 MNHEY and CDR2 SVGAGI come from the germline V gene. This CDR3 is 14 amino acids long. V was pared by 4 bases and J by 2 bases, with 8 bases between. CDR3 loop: CASSSPGTNEKLFF. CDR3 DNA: TGTGCCAGCAGTTCCCCGGGGACTAATGAAAAACTGTTTTTT.

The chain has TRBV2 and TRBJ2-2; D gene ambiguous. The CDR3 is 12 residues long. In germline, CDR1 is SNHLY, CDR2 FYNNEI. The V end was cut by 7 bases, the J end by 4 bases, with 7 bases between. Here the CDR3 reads CASNVPTGELFF. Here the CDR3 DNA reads TGTGCCAGCAACGTGCCCACCGGGGAGCTGTTTTTT.

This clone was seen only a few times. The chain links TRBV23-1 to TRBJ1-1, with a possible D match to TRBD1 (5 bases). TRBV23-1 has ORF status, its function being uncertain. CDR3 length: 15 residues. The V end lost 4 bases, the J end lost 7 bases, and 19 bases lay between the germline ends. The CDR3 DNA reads TGCGCCAGCAGTCTGCAACAGGAGGAGCGTATTGAAGCTTTCTTT. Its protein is CASSLQQEERIEAFF.

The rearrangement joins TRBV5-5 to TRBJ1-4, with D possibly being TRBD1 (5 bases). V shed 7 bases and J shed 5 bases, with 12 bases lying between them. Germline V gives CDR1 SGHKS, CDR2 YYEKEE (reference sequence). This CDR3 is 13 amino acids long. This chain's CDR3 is CASLRAGNEKLFF. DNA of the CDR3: TGTGCCAGCCTGAGGGCAGGGAATGAAAAACTGTTTTTT.

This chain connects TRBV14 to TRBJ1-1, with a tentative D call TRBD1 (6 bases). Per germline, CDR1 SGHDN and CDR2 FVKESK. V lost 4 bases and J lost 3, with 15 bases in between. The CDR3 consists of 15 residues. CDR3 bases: TGTGCCAGCAGCCCCTTACAGGGTTATTACACTGAAGCTTTCTTT. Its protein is CASSPLQGYYTEAFF.

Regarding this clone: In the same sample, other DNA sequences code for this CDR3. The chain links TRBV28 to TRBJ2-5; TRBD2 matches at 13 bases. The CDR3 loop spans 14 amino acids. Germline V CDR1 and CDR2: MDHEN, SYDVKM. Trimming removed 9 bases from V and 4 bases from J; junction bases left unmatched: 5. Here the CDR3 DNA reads TGTGCCAGTAGACTAGCGGGGGGAACAGAGACCCAGTACTTC. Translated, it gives CASRLAGGTETQYF. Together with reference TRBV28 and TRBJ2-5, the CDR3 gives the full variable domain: DVKVTQSSRYLVKRTGEKVFLECVQDMDHENMFWYRQDPGLGLRLIYFSYDVKMKEKGDIPEGYSVSREKKERFSLILESASTNQTSMYLCASRLAGGTETQYFGPGTRLLVL.

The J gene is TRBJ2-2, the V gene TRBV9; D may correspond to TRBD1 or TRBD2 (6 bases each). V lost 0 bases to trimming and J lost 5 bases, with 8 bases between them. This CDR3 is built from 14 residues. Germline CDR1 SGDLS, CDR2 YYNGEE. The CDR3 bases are TGTGCCAGCAGCGTAGGAGGGGGGACCGGGGAGCTGTTTTTT. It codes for CASSVGGGTGELFF.

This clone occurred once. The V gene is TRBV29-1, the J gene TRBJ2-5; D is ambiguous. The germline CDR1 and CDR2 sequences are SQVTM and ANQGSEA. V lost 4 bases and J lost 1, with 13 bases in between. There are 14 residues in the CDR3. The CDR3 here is CSVGDRRIQETQYF. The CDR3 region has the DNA TGCAGCGTTGGGGATAGACGGATCCAAGAGACCCAGTACTTC.

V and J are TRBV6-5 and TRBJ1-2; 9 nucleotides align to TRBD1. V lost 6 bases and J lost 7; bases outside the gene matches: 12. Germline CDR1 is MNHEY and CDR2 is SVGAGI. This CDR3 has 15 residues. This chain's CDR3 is CASRPDRDRAPGYTF. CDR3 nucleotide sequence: TGTGCCAGCAGACCTGACCGGGACAGGGCCCCTGGCTACACCTTC.

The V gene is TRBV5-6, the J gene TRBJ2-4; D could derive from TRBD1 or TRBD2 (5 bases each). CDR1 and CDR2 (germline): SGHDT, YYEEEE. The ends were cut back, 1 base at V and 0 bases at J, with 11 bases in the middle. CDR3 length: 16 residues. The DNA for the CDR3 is TGTGCCAGCAGCTTGTGGGGGATCGAAGCCAAAAACATTCAGTACTTC. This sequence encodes CASSLWGIEAKNIQYF. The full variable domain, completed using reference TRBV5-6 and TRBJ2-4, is DAGVTQSPTHLIKTRGQQVTLRCSPKSGHDTVSWYQQALGQGPQFIFQYYEEEERQRGNFPDRFSGHQFPNYSSELNVNALLLGDSALYLCASSLWGIEAKNIQYFGAGTRLSVL.

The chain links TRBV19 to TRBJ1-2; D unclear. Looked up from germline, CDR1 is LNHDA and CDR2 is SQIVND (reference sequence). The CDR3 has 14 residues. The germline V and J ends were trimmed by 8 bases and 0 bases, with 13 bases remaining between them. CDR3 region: CASALVGSNYGYTF. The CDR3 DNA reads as TGTGCCAGTGCTCTGGTGGGGTCTAACTATGGCTACACCTTC. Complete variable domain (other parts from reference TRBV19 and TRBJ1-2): DGGITQSPKYLFRKEGQNVTLSCEQNLNHDAMYWYRQDPGQGLRLIYYSQIVNDFQKGDIAEGYSVSREKKESFPLTVTSAQKNPTAFYLCASALVGSNYGYTFGSGTRLTVV.

CDR3 sequence reads: CASSISTGTGRTTF. CDR3 bases: TGTGCCAGCAGCATCTCCACCGGGACAGGGAGAACCACCTTC. The chain combines TRBV7-3 with TRBJ1-2, with 9 nucleotides matching TRBD1. The ends lost 5 bases at V and 13 bases at J; junction bases unmatched: 14. This CDR3 region has 14 residues. Germline CDR1 reads SGHTA; CDR2 reads FQGTGA.

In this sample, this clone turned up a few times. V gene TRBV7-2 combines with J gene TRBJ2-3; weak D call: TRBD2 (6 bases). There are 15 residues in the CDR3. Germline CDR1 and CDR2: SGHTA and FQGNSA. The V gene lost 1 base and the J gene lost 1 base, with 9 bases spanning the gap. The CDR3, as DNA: TGTGCCAGCAGCTTAGGGCGGGGAGGCACAGATACGCAGTATTTT. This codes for CASSLGRGGTDTQYF.

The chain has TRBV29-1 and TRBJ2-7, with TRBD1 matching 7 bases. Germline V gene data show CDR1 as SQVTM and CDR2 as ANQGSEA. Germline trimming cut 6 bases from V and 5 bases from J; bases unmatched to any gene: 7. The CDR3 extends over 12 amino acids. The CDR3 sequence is CSVWTGIHEQYF. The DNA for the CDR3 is TGCAGCGTCTGGACAGGCATCCACGAGCAGTACTTC.

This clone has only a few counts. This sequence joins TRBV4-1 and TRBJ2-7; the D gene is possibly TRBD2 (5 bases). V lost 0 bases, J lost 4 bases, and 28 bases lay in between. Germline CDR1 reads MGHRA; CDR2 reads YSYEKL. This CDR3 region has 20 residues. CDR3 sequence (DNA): TGCGCCAGCAGCCAAGAGTCCGGGGTCGGTAATTTCCTTCGTCGATACGAGCAGTACTTC. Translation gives CASSQESGVGNFLRRYEQYF.

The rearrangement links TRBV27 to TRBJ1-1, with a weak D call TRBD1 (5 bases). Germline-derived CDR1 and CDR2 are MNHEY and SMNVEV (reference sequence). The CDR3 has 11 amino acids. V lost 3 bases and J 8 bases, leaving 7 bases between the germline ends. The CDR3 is CASSFQGEAFF. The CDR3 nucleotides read TGTGCCAGCAGTTTCCAGGGAGAAGCTTTCTTT.